This entry describes one T cell receptor beta chain. Its antigen is not identified. This sample stems from a study of shared clonotypes between healthy human individuals. Study-wide results and limits: Sampling covered blood only; tissue repertoires likely differ. All-four-donor shared clonotypes had higher generation probabilities than non-shared clonotypes did. Clonotype sharing among donors likely depends on sequencing depth.

Original data processing: ImmunoSEQ supplied junction-only sequences lacking quality scores, so filtering was different. Clones were read by immunoSEQ multiplex PCR, and TCRdb kept only the in-frame ones, dropping some. The V and J calls and the clone size are those of that table, but D and trimming were determined from the DNA. The profile shows around 600,000 clones, about 95% of them singletons. In germline, CDR1 is MDHEN, CDR2 SYDVKM. Trimming took off 1 base at V and 10 bases at J, with 9 bases between the two ends. This CDR3 is 12 amino acids long. In the naive CD8 group, cells lacked CD45RO and were positively selected for CCR7, so terminally differentiated effector memory CD45RA+ cells were left out.

The TCR was taken from a woman under 40 in good health. The material sequenced was naive CD8+ T cells sorted from blood. The chain couples TRBV28 to TRBJ2-3; D remains unclear. CDR3 loop: CASSLYDFAQYF. CDR3 DNA: TGTGCCAGCAGTTTATACGACTTTGCGCAGTATTTT. The entire variable domain, with the rest obtained from reference TRBV28 and TRBJ2-3, is as follows: DVKVTQSSRYLVKRTGEKVFLECVQDMDHENMFWYRQDPGLGLRLIYFSYDVKMKEKGDIPEGYSVSREKKERFSLILESASTNQTSMYLCASSLYDFAQYFGPGTRLTVL.